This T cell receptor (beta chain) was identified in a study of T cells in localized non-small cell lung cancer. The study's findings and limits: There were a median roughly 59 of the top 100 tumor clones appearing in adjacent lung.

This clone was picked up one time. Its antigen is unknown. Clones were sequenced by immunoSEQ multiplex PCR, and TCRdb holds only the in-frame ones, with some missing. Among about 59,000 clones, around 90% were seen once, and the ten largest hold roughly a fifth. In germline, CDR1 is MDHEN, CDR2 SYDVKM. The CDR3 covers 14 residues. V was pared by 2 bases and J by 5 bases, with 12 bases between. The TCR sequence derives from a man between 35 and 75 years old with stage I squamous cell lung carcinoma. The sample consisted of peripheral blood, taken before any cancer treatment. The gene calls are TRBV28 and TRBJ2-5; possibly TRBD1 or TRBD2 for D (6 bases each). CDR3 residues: CASSLGGLAETQYF. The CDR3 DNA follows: TGTGCCAGCAGTTTAGGGGGGCTCGCGGAGACCCAGTACTTC. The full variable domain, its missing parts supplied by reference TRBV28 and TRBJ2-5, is DVKVTQSSRYLVKRTGEKVFLECVQDMDHENMFWYRQDPGLGLRLIYFSYDVKMKEKGDIPEGYSVSREKKERFSLILESASTNQTSMYLCASSLGGLAETQYFGPGTRLLVL.